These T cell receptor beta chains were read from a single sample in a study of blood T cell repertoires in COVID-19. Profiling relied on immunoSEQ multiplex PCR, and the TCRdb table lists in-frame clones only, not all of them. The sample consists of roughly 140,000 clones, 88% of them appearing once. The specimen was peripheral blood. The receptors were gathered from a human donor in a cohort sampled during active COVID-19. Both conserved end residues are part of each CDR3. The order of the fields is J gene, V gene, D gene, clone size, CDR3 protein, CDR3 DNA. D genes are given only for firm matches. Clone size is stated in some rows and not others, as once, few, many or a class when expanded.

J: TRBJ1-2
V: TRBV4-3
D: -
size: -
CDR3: CASSQVLTGINYGYTF
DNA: TGCGCCAGCAGCCAAGTACTTACAGGGATAAACTATGGCTACACCTTC

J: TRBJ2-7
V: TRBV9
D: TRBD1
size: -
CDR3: CASSAGQGGHEQYF
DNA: TGTGCCAGCAGCGCCGGACAGGGGGGCCACGAGCAGTACTTC

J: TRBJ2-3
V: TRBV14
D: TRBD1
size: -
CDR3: CASSQVGGFFTDTQYF
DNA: TGTGCCAGCAGCCAAGTAGGGGGCTTCTTCACAGATACGCAGTATTTT

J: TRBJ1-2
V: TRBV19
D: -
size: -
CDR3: CASNPVGGPGGYTF
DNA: TGTGCCAGTAACCCCGTCGGGGGACCTGGTGGCTACACCTTC

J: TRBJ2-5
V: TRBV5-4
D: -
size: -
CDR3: CASSLALGEETQYF
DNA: TGTGCCAGCAGCTTGGCCCTCGGAGAAGAGACCCAGTACTTC

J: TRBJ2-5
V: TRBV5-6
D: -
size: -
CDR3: CASSLGGGRETQYF
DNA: TGTGCCAGCAGCTTGGGAGGGGGACGAGAGACCCAGTACTTC

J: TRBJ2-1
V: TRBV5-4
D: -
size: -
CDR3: CASSLAGAGEQFF
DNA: TGTGCCAGCAGCCTGGCAGGGGCGGGCGAGCAGTTCTTC

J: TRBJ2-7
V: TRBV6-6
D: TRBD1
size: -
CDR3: CASRDRTGGSYEQYF
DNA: TGTGCCAGCAGAGACAGGACAGGGGGGTCCTACGAGCAGTACTTC

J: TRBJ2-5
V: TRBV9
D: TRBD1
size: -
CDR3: CASSVGQGAWETQYF
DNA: TGTGCCAGCAGCGTGGGACAGGGGGCATGGGAGACCCAGTACTTC

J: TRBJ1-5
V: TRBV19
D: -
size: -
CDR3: CASSQSGGDQPQHF
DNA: TGTGCCAGTAGTCAATCCGGGGGTGATCAGCCCCAGCATTTT

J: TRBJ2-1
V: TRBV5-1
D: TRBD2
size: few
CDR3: CASSTNREDLFYNEQFF
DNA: TGCGCCAGCAGCACGAACCGGGAGGACCTTTTCTACAATGAGCAGTTCTTC

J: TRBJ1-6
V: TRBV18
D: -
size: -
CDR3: CASSPRDSRGASPLHF
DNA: TGTGCCAGCTCACCGAGAGATTCCAGGGGCGCTTCACCCCTCCACTTT

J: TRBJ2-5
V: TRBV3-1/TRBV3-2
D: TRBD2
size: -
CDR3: CASSRGLAGPSETQYF
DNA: TGTGCCAGCAGCCGTGGACTAGCGGGGCCATCGGAGACCCAGTACTTC

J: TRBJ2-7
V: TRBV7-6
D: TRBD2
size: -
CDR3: CASSLDGISGGPNYEQYF
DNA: TGTGCCAGCAGCTTAGACGGAATTAGCGGGGGCCCCAACTACGAGCAGTACTTC

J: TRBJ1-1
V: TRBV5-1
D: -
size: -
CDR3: CASSRTVTAAKTEAFF
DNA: TGCGCCAGCAGCAGGACAGTCACCGCCGCCAAAACTGAAGCTTTCTTT

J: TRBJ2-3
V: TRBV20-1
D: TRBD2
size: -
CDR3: CSAPGGDTQYF
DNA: TGCAGTGCGCCGGGGGGGGATACGCAGTATTTT

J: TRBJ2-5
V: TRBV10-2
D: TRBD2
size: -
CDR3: CASRRLAGSKETQYF
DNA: TGCGCCAGCCGAAGACTAGCGGGGAGTAAAGAGACCCAGTACTTC

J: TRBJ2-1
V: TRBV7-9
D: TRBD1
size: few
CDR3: CASSGQDRVAYNEQFF
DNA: TGTGCCAGCAGCGGTCAGGACAGGGTGGCCTACAATGAGCAGTTCTTC

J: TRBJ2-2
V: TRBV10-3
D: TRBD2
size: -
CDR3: CAISDREGGELFF
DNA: TGTGCCATCAGTGACAGGGAGGGCGGGGAGCTGTTTTTT

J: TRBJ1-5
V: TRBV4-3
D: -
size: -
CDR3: CASSQGGYGSNQPQHF
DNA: TGCGCCAGCAGCCAAGGCGGGTATGGTAGCAATCAGCCCCAGCATTTT

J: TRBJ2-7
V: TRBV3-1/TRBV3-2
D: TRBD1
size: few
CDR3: CASSNRDRGLYEQYF
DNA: TGTGCCAGCAGCAACCGGGACAGGGGACTCTACGAGCAGTACTTC

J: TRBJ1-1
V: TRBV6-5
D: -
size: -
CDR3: CASRTRTTNTEAFF
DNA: TGTGCCAGCAGGACCAGGACAACGAACACTGAAGCTTTCTTT

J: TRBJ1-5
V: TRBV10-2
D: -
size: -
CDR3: CASSGTASNQPQHF
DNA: TGCGCCAGCAGTGGGACAGCAAGCAATCAGCCCCAGCATTTT

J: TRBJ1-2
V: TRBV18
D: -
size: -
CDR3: CASSKSPGNRVGYTF
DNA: TGTGCCAGCTCTAAGAGTCCGGGAAATCGAGTCGGCTACACCTTC

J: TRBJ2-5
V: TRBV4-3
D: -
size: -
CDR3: CASSQEALYQETQYF
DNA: TGCGCCAGCAGCCAAGAGGCATTGTACCAAGAGACCCAGTACTTC

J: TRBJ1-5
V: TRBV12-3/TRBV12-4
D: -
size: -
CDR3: CASSWEGNQPQHF
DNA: TGTGCCAGCAGTTGGGAGGGCAATCAGCCCCAGCATTTT

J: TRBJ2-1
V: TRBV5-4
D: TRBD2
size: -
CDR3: CASTSGTSDNEQFF
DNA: TGTGCCAGCACCTCAGGGACTAGCGATAATGAGCAGTTCTTC

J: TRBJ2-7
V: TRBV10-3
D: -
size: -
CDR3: CATAGDEQYF
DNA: TGTGCCACCGCAGGGGACGAGCAGTACTTC

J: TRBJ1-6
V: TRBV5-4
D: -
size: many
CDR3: CASSLETFDSPLHF
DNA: TGTGCCAGCAGCTTGGAAACTTTCGATTCACCCCTCCACTTT

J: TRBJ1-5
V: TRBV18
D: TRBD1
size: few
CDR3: CASSPTGDQPQHF
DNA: TGTGCCAGCTCACCGACAGGGGATCAGCCCCAGCATTTT

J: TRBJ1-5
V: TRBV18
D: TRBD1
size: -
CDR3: CASSGDRGGQPQHF
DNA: TGTGCCAGCTCAGGGGACAGGGGGGGTCAGCCCCAGCATTTT

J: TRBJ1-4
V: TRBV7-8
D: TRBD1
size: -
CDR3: CASSPATGGMELFF
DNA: TGTGCCAGCAGCCCAGCCACAGGGGGGATGGAACTGTTTTTT

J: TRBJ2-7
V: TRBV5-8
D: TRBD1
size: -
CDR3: CASSFGDRAHQQYF
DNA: TGTGCCAGCAGCTTTGGGGACAGGGCTCACCAGCAGTACTTC

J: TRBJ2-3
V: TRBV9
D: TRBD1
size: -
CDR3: CASSVSTGGRDTQYF
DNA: TGTGCCAGCAGCGTGTCAACAGGGGGCAGGGATACGCAGTATTTT

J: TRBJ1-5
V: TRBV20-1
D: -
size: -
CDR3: CSASRGYSNQPQHF
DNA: TGCAGTGCTAGTCGAGGGTATAGCAATCAGCCCCAGCATTTT

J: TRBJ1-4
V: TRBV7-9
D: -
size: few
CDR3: CASSSNKGVDEKLFF
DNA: TGTGCCAGCAGCTCAAATAAGGGAGTCGATGAAAAACTGTTTTTT

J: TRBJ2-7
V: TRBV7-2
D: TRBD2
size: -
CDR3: CASSTAAGVGYEQYF
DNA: TGTGCCAGCAGCACCGCGGCGGGGGTAGGTTACGAGCAGTACTTC

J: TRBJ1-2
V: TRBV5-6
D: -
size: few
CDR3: CASSLRRVTELNGYTF
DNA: TGTGCCAGCAGCTTGCGCCGCGTTACCGAACTGAATGGCTACACCTTC

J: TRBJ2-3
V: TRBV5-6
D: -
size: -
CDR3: CASSPRGPPGDTQYF
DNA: TGTGCCAGCAGCCCGCGGGGGCCGCCCGGAGATACGCAGTATTTT

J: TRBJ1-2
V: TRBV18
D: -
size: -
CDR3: CASSPPGQPYGYTF
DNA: TGTGCCAGCTCACCACCGGGGCAGCCCTATGGCTACACCTTC

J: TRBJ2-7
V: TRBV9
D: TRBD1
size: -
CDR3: CASSVDPGGNEQYF
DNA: TGTGCCAGCAGCGTAGATCCAGGGGGCAACGAGCAGTACTTC

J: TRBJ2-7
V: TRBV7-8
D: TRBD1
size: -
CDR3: CASSTRDRRDYEQYF
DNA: TGTGCCAGCAGCACCCGGGACAGGCGGGACTACGAGCAGTACTTC

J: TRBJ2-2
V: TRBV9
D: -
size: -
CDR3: CASSVGGTNTGELFF
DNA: TGTGCCAGCAGCGTAGGAGGAACGAACACCGGGGAGCTGTTTTTT

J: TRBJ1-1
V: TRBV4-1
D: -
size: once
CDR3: CASSQPVRGYTEAFF
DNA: TGCGCCAGCAGCCAGCCCGTGAGGGGGTATACTGAAGCTTTCTTT

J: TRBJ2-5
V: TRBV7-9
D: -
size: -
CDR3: CASTTVGGDQETQYF
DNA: TGTGCCAGCACAACGGTTGGAGGGGATCAAGAGACCCAGTACTTC

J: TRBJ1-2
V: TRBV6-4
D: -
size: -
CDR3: CASSDSSRGDGYTF
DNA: TGTGCCAGCAGTGACTCGAGCAGGGGAGATGGCTACACCTTC

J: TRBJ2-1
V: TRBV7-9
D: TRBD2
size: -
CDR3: CASSLASMGGIQVF
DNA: TGTGCCAGCAGCTTAGCGAGTATGGGAGGGATTCAGGTCTTC

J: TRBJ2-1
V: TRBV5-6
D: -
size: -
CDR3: CASSLGGGLIEQFF
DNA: TGTGCCAGCAGCTTGGGAGGGGGATTAATTGAGCAGTTCTTC

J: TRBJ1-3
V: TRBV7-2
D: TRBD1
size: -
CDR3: CASSLTGGGGNTIYF
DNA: TGTGCCAGCAGCCTCACAGGGGGCGGGGGAAACACCATATATTTT

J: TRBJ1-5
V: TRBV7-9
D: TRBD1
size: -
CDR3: CASSVAGTANQPQHF
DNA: TGTGCCAGCAGCGTCGCCGGGACAGCCAATCAGCCCCAGCATTTT

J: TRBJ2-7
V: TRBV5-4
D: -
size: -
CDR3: CASSLGLQGTYEQYF
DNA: TGTGCCAGCAGCTTGGGACTTCAGGGCACCTACGAGCAGTACTTC

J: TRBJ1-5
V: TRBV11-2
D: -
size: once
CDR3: CASSLGRGQPQHF
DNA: TGTGCCAGCAGCTTAGGGCGGGGTCAGCCCCAGCATTTT

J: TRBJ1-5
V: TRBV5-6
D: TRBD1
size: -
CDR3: CASSLGMTGGGQPQHF
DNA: TGTGCCAGCAGCTTGGGGATGACAGGGGGCGGTCAGCCCCAGCATTTT

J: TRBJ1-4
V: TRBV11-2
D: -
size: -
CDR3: CASSKQAQGELFF
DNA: TGTGCCAGCAGCAAACAGGCCCAAGGCGAACTGTTTTTT